This note documents a single T cell receptor (beta chain) sequence. Its recognized antigen is unknown. Per-nucleotide qualities are absent, and no much larger clonotype sits a single base away. The sample's treatment or condition label is to be understood as: allogeneic hematopoietic cell transplantation with graft depleted of TCRalphabeta T cells and CD19 B cells. The children who served as transplant recipients had been given grafts of TCRalphabeta/CD19-depleted allogeneic hematopoietic cells. The receptor library was made with PCR. The data were produced on an Illumina HiSeq 2500. To normalize quantification of the TCRbeta repertoire, the TCR libraries were built with molecular barcoding that relied on unique molecular identifiers. TCRdb itself trimmed the public reads at Q25 with fastp, ran MiXCR and retained productive beta chains. Records with the same CDR3 protein are collapsed into one entry carrying the most frequent genes and DNA. This sample is represented by some 130,000 distinct CDR3 sequences; roughly 9% of them were singletons. The top ten clones comprise 20% to 30% of the sample.

The CDR3 sequence holds 14 residues, the cysteine and phenylalanine included. The CDR3 DNA has 42 bases and is translated from base 1. The V end loses 4 bases and the J end loses 7 bases, and a stretch of 15 bases separates them. CDR1 and CDR2 are drawn from the germline V gene (reference sequence): SGHKS, YYEKEE. This sample was included in a study of T-cell reconstitution after alpha-beta-depleted transplantation in children (dated by TCRdb to 2016 to 2017). Notes on the research overall: The study quantitatively tracked T-cell immune reconstitution after TCRalphabeta/CD19-depleted allogeneic hematopoietic cell transplantation in children using TCR repertoire profiling.

The research as a whole found: The apparently early alphabetaT-cell count recovery about two months after transplant was reportedly dependent on only several hundred rapidly expanded clones derived from non-depleted graft cells. The high TCRbeta diversity at day 60 in some patients was ascribed to recipient T cells and intrathymic progenitors that had survived conditioning. Hyperexpanded clone frequencies declined over subsequent months; after one year, T-cell counts and TCRbeta diversity were mostly attributed to newly produced T cells.

The chain is made from TRBV5-5 and TRBJ1-5; 5 matching bases give a weak D call of TRBD1. This clonotype originated in a girl in the first two years of life who had a stem cell transplant for combined immunodeficiency, so the T cells may come from the graft donor. The sample in question was PBMCs, mostly from graft donor cells, obtained 180 days after TCRalphabeta/CD19-depleted stem cell transplant. The CDR3 corresponds to CASSPQGGQQPQHF. The nucleotide sequence reads TGTGCCAGCAGCCCCCAGGGAGGGCAGCAGCCCCAGCATTTT.